Listed here is a single T cell receptor beta chain. The CDR3 has 11 residues. Trimming left V 5 bases short and J 4 bases short, with 6 bases between. The germline V gene encodes CDR1 MNHEY and CDR2 SVGEGT. Authors' data handling: How many nucleated cells were present was estimated from reference gene primer amplification. This table comes from immunoSEQ multiplex PCR, and its TCRdb copy is limited to in-frame clones, with some not included. That table furnishes V, J and clone size, whereas the DNA furnished D and trimming. The repertoire holds about 140,000 clones, 79% seen once, with roughly 3.6% in the top ten. This record belongs to a study of blood T cell repertoires in COVID-19. At the level of the study: Sites in the United States, Italy and Spain provided acute and convalescent COVID-19 samples. T cells, B-cell-depleted T cells, or PBMCs provided the cDNA or gDNA that served as material.

The clonotype originates from a man between 60 and 75 years old with acute or convalescent COVID-19. Sequencing was performed on peripheral blood. This chain connects TRBV6-2 or TRBV6-3 to TRBJ2-7; no reliable D call. CDR3: CASSHLYEQYF. Here the CDR3 DNA reads TGTGCCAGCAGTCACTTATACGAGCAGTACTTC.